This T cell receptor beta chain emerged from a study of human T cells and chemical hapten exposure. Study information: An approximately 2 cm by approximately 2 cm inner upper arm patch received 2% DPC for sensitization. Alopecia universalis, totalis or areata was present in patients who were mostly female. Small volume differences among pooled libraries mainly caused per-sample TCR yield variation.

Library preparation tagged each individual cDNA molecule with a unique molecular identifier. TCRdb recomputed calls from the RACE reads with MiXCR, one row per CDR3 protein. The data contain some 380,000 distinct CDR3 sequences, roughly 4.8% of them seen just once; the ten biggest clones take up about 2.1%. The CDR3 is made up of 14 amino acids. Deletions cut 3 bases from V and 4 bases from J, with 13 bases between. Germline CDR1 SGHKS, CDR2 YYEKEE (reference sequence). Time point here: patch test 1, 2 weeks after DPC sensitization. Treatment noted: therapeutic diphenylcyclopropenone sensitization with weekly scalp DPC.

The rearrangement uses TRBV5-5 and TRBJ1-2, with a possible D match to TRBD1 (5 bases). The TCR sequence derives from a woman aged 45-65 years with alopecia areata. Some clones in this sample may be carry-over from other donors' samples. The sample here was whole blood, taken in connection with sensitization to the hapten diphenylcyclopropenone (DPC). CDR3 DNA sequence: TGTGCCAGCAGCTCCGTACGGACAACCTATGGCTACACCTTC. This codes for CASSSVRTTYGYTF.